This passage covers 7 T cell receptor beta chains from one sample sequenced in a study of vaccination effects on CD4 cells after COVID-19. Culturing for about ten days preceded CD4+ T cell isolation. From March to December 2020, the person had a SARS-CoV-2 infection that was confirmed by PCR. Two doses of either BNT162b2 or mRNA-1273 were given to each participant. Only in-frame clones appear in the TCRdb table, and some are missing; sequencing was by immunoSEQ multiplex PCR. The table records 40,000 to 45,000 clones, over 65% of them present only once. No antigen has been assigned to these receptors. The input for sequencing was CD4+ T cells from PBMCs cultured without peptide, taken after COVID-19 vaccination. These receptor sequences come from a human donor who had a prior SARS-CoV-2 infection.

This clone was seen a few times. This chain links TRBV20-1 with TRBJ2-3, with 7 nucleotides matching TRBD1. The CDR3 has 15 residues. Germline V CDR1 and CDR2: DFQATT, SNEGSKA (reference sequence). The J segment lost 1 base and the V segment lost 3 bases, leaving 7 bases of the junction unmatched. The DNA of the CDR3 is TGCAGTGCTAGTTATGAGGGGGCGGGCACAGATACGCAGTATTTT. Protein: CSASYEGAGTDTQYF.

The chain uses TRBV3-1 (or the pseudogene TRBV3-2) and TRBJ2-5; D uncertain. The CDR3 is 11 amino acids. From germline, CDR1 is LGHDT and CDR2 YNNKEL (reference sequence). The ends were cut back, 7 bases at V and 9 bases at J, with 12 bases in the middle. The CDR3: CASTNAGPQYF. The CDR3 nucleotides are TGTGCCAGCACCAACGCCGGACCCCAGTACTTC.

The chain couples TRBV6-6 to TRBJ2-7; no clear D gene. Trimming took off 8 bases at V and 0 bases at J, with 5 bases between the two ends. This CDR3 region has 11 residues. The germline V gene encodes CDR1 MNHNY and CDR2 SVGAGI (reference sequence). The CDR3 bases are TGTGCCAGCGGGGACTCCTACGAGCAGTACTTC. Its protein is CASGDSYEQYF.

The J gene is TRBJ1-1, the V gene TRBV7-8; TRBD1 is a possible D gene (5 bases). Germline V gene lookup returns CDR1 SGHVS and CDR2 FQNEAQ. CDR3 length: 18 residues. Trimming took off 2 bases at V and 8 bases at J, with 27 bases between the two ends. The CDR3 loop reads CASSLRGRSGANQLEAFF. CDR3 nucleotide sequence: TGTGCCAGCAGCTTAAGAGGACGCTCTGGGGCAAACCAGCTAGAAGCTTTCTTT. Complete variable domain (other parts from reference TRBV7-8 and TRBJ1-1): GAGVSQSPRYKVAKRGQDVALRCDPISGHVSLFWYQQALGQGPEFLTYFQNEAQLDKSGLPSDRFFAERPEGSVSTLKIQRTQQEDSAVYLCASSLRGRSGANQLEAFFGQGTRLTVV.

The chain links TRBV3-1 (or the pseudogene TRBV3-2) to TRBJ2-5; 10 bases are shared with TRBD2. The germline V gene encodes CDR1 LGHDT and CDR2 YNNKEL (reference sequence). The CDR3 is 16 amino acids. Trimming took 0 bases from V and 2 from J; bases not matched to a gene: 3. This CDR3 is CASSQELAGWQETQYF. CDR3 bases: TGTGCCAGCAGCCAAGAACTAGCGGGGTGGCAAGAGACCCAGTACTTC.

In this sample, this clone turned up a few times. This chain connects TRBV18 to TRBJ1-5, with D possibly matching TRBD1 (6 bases). The CDR3 consists of 16 residues. The germline CDR1 and CDR2 sequences are KGHSH and LQKENI. V lost 3 bases and J 1 base, leaving 13 bases between the germline ends. CDR3 region: CASSPGGQISNQPQHF. The CDR3, as DNA: TGTGCCAGCTCACCGGGGGGGCAAATAAGCAATCAGCCCCAGCATTTT.

V and J are TRBV15 and TRBJ2-3; 8 bases are shared with TRBD1. Per the germline V gene, CDR1 is LNHNV and CDR2 is YYDKDF (reference sequence). The V segment lost 4 bases and the J segment 3 bases; nucleotides outside the gene matches: 12. The CDR3 runs to 17 residues. The CDR3 region has the DNA TGTGCCACCAGCACATTGCTCGGGACAGGTCTTACAGATACGCAGTATTTT. This gives the protein CATSTLLGTGLTDTQYF.